The rows below give T cell receptor beta chains drawn from one sample of a study of blood T cell repertoires in COVID-19. Measured with immunoSEQ multiplex PCR; TCRdb has only the in-frame clones, and not every one. In the table there are roughly 190,000 clones, roughly four fifths of which are singletons. The material sequenced was PBMCs or T cells enriched from blood (not recorded which). These receptors all stem from a man aged 35-49 years who had recovered from COVID-19. The CDR3 runs from the conserved cysteine through the conserved F or W. The D gene is left open where the match is weak. Clone size is not always given. Where it is, it says once, few, many or a class for expanded clones.

>.|TRBJ2-4|TRBD2|TRBV29-1
TGCAGCGTACTAGCGGGAGATATAAACATTCAGTACTTC
CSVLAGDINIQYF
>.|TRBJ1-4|TRBD1|TRBV27
TGTGCCAGCAGTTCCGACAGGGAAGGGAAAAAACTGTTTTTT
CASSSDREGKKLFF
>.|TRBJ1-6|.|TRBV5-1
TGCGCCAGCAGCTTGGAGAGGTCACCCCTCCACTTT
CASSLERSPLHF
>.|TRBJ2-7|TRBD1|TRBV10-1
TGCGCCAGCAGTTGGGACAGGGCTAATGGGGTGCAGTACTTC
CASSWDRANGVQYF
>.|TRBJ1-5|TRBD1|TRBV19
TGTGCCAGCCACGGGACAGGGTTTACTCAGCCCCAGCATTTT
CASHGTGFTQPQHF
>.|TRBJ2-1|TRBD2|TRBV5-4
TGTGCCAGCAGCTTGGAGCGGGGCGGGTGGCAGTTCTTC
CASSLERGGWQFF
>.|TRBJ2-5|.|TRBV7-9
TGTGCCAGCAGCTCCTTACCCAGGGAACAAGAGACCCAGTACTTC
CASSSLPREQETQYF
>few|TRBJ1-1|.|TRBV7-6
TGTGCCAGCAGCTTAGTACAGGGCCCTATGAACACTGAAGCTTTCTTT
CASSLVQGPMNTEAFF
>.|TRBJ2-1|.|TRBV19
TGTGCCAGTAGTGGCTTATACAATGAGCAGTTCTTC
CASSGLYNEQFF
>.|TRBJ2-5|TRBD2|TRBV7-2
TGTGCCAGCAGCTTATATAGCGGGGTACAAGAGACCCAGTACTTC
CASSLYSGVQETQYF
>.|TRBJ1-2|.|TRBV18
TGTGCCAGCTCACCATCTCAGGCAGGGGCCAACTATGGCTACACCTTC
CASSPSQAGANYGYTF
>.|TRBJ1-4|TRBD1|TRBV5-6
TGTGCCAGCAGCCGGGACAGTAATGAAAAACTGTTTTTT
CASSRDSNEKLFF
>few|TRBJ1-1|.|TRBV9
TGTGCCAGCAGCTTACAGGGAGGGGACACTGAAGCTTTCTTT
CASSLQGGDTEAFF
>few|TRBJ2-7|TRBD1|TRBV4-3
TGCGCCAGCAGCCAAGGATTGGGACAGGGCTACGAGCAGTACTTC
CASSQGLGQGYEQYF
>.|TRBJ2-3|.|TRBV7-6
TGTGCCAGCAGCTCCTCGACAGGAACAGATACGCAGTATTTT
CASSSSTGTDTQYF
>.|TRBJ2-3|.|TRBV15
TGTGCCACCAGCAGAGCAGCGTGGGGCACAGATACGCAGTATTTT
CATSRAAWGTDTQYF
>.|TRBJ1-1|.|TRBV7-9
TGTGCCAGCAGCTTAGCCAGCACTGAAGCTTTCTTT
CASSLASTEAFF
>.|TRBJ1-1|.|TRBV7-9
TGTGCCAGCAGCTTAGCGAATGAGGCAGGGTCGAAAGGAGCTTTCTTT
CASSLANEAGSKGAFF
>.|TRBJ1-6|.|TRBV3-1/TRBV3-2
TGTGCCAGCAGCCAGAGGACAGTTTTAAGCTCCTATAATTCACCCCTCCACTTT
CASSQRTVLSSYNSPLHF
>.|TRBJ2-1|TRBD1|TRBV11-3
TGTGCCAGCAGCCCTGTAAAGGGGGCATACAATGAGCAGTTCTTC
CASSPVKGAYNEQFF
>once|TRBJ2-6|.|TRBV5-1
TGCGCCAGCAGCTTGGGGACTTCTGGGGCCAACGTCCTGACTTTC
CASSLGTSGANVLTF
>.|TRBJ2-2|.|TRBV7-2
TGTGCCAGCAGCTCAATCAGCGGGGAGCTGTTTTTT
CASSSISGELFF
>.|TRBJ2-3|TRBD2|TRBV7-3
TGTGCCAGCAGCTTATCGGGGACTAGTAGGACAGATACGCAGTATTTT
CASSLSGTSRTDTQYF
>.|TRBJ1-2|TRBD1|TRBV2
TGTGCCAGCAGTAGGACAGGAGGATTGGACTACACCTTC
CASSRTGGLDYTF
>.|TRBJ2-7|TRBD2|TRBV10-1
TGCGCCAGCAGTGACCCACCGGGACTAGCGGGAGGGTACGAGCAGTACTTC
CASSDPPGLAGGYEQYF